Presented here are 17 T cell receptor beta chains from one specimen sequenced in a study of T cell repertoires in cytomegalovirus infection. TCRdb redid the calling of the reads with MiXCR, one entry per CDR3 protein. The repertoire consists of around 450,000 distinct CDR3 sequences, with roughly 12% occurring once and the leading ten covering 9.5% to 13%. Sequencing input: PBMCs. The receptors come from a human donor in good health (CMV status not recorded). Some clones in this sample may be carry-over from other donors' samples.

This clonotype has only a few counts. V usage is TRBV28 and J usage is TRBJ2-7, with TRBD1 identical over 7 bases. Germline CDR1 and CDR2: MDHEN and SYDVKM. CDR3 length: 16 residues. With V trimmed by 6 bases and J by 0 bases, 11 bases remained unmatched. CDR3: CASSPNRGFFSYEQYF. CDR3 bases: TGTGCCAGCAGCCCTAACAGGGGTTTTTTCTCCTACGAGCAGTACTTC.

This chain links TRBV18 with TRBJ1-1, with TRBD1 matching over 7 bases. Germline values: CDR1 KGHSH, CDR2 LQKENI. V dropped 6 bases and J dropped 8; count of bases not matched to a gene: 6. This CDR3 is built from 12 residues. The CDR3 loop reads CASSQGGVEAFF. Here the CDR3 DNA reads TGTGCCAGCTCCCAGGGGGGTGTGGAAGCTTTCTTT.

There are a few counts of this clonotype. The chain uses TRBV11-2 and TRBJ2-2; 14 positions agree with TRBD2. Germline CDR1 SGHAT, CDR2 FQNNGV. With V trimmed by 5 bases and J by 5 bases, 4 bases remained unmatched. The CDR3 length is 16 residues. DNA for the CDR3: TGTGCCAGCAGCCCCTGGACTAGCGGGGGGACCGGGGAGCTGTTTTTT. This encodes CASSPWTSGGTGELFF.

This clonotype was seen only a few times. The rearrangement joins TRBV29-1 to TRBJ1-1, with TRBD1 matching 7 bases. The CDR3 has 13 residues. V dropped 4 bases and J dropped 1; count of bases not matched to a gene: 3. The germline CDR1 and CDR2 sequences are SQVTM and ANQGSEA. Here the CDR3 reads CSVAGQRNTEAFF. The DNA of the CDR3 is TGCAGCGTTGCGGGACAGCGGAACACTGAAGCTTTCTTT.

J is TRBJ2-4 and V is TRBV7-9, with D possibly matching TRBD2 (5 bases). Per the germline V gene, CDR1 is SEHNR and CDR2 is FQNEAQ (reference sequence). The CDR3 spans 12 residues. V was shortened by 7 bases and J by 8 bases, with 12 bases between the two germline ends. CDR3 sequence reads: CASTRSGDIQYF. In DNA, the CDR3 is TGTGCCAGCACCCGATCCGGGGACATTCAGTACTTC.

This clonotype was recorded a few times. The DNA for the CDR3 is TGCAGTGCTGACTACCCGGGGGAGACCCAGTACTTC. Its translation: CSADYPGETQYF. The V call is TRBV20-1, the J call TRBJ2-5, with D possibly TRBD2 on 5 matching bases. V shed 5 bases and J shed 5 bases, with 12 bases lying between them. The length of the CDR3 is 12 residues. Germline V gene sequence: CDR1 DFQATT, CDR2 SNEGSKA (reference sequence).

The chain couples TRBV27 to TRBJ2-7, with D tentatively TRBD2 (6 bases). The germline V gene has CDR1 MNHEY and CDR2 SMNVEV (reference sequence). The CDR3 totals 15 residues. V gave up 4 bases and J gave up 2 bases, with 15 bases separating them. CDR3 residues: CASSSGPGGAYEQYF. The DNA of the CDR3 is TGTGCCAGCAGTTCTGGACCCGGGGGTGCCTACGAGCAGTACTTC.

This clonotype was counted at least ten times. The chain is built from TRBV19 and TRBJ2-5; D is undetermined. The CDR3 runs to 12 residues. V lost 4 bases, J lost 1 base, and 4 bases lay in between. Germline values: CDR1 LNHDA, CDR2 SQIVND (reference sequence). In nucleotides, the CDR3 is TGTGCCAGTAGTAAAGCCCAAGAGACCCAGTACTTC. It yields the protein CASSKAQETQYF.

This clonotype was counted at least ten times. The chain links TRBV15 to TRBJ2-1, with D hard to call. The germline V gene encodes CDR1 LNHNV and CDR2 YYDKDF (reference sequence). CDR3 length: 15 residues. Trimming took 3 bases from V and 0 from J, leaving 9 bases between them. CDR3: CATSRSGNSYNEQFF. The CDR3 nucleotides are TGTGCCACCAGCAGGTCCGGAAACTCCTACAATGAGCAGTTCTTC. Variable domain in full (rest from reference TRBV15 and TRBJ2-1): DAMVIQNPRYQVTQFGKPVTLSCSQTLNHNVMYWYQQKSSQAPKLLFHYYDKDFNNEADTPDNFQSRRPNTSFCFLDIRSPGLGDTAMYLCATSRSGNSYNEQFFGPGTRLTVL.

The J gene is TRBJ2-5, the V gene TRBV7-3; perhaps D is TRBD1 or TRBD2 (7 bases each). The CDR3 spans 15 residues. The V end lost 8 bases, the J end lost 2 bases, and 18 bases lay between the germline ends. From germline, CDR1 is SGHTA and CDR2 FQGTGA. The CDR3 bases are TGTGCCAGCTCCGGGGGAGGGGGCTGGCAAGAGACCCAGTACTTC. Protein product: CASSGGGGWQETQYF.

In its sample, this clonotype was seen many times. This sequence joins TRBV25-1 and TRBJ2-4, with 9 nucleotides matching TRBD2. Germline V gives CDR1 MGHDK, CDR2 SYGVNS. The CDR3 has 15 residues. V dropped 2 bases and J dropped 4; count of bases not matched to a gene: 3. Here the CDR3 reads CASSEDAGGKNIQYF. In nucleotides, the CDR3 is TGTGCCAGCAGTGAAGACGCGGGAGGGAAAAACATTCAGTACTTC.

The chain couples TRBV12-3 or TRBV12-4 to TRBJ2-5; 9 bases align to TRBD2. This CDR3 has 13 amino acids. The V and J ends lost 7 bases and 6 bases, in that order; junction bases with no gene match: 6. CDR3 sequence (DNA): TGTGCCAGCACCGGACTAGCGCTACAGACCCAGTACTTC. This translates into CASTGLALQTQYF.

The chain joins TRBV5-1 to TRBJ2-1, with TRBD2 matching 11 bases. With 2 bases clipped from V and 0 bases from J, the junction kept 7 bases outside the gene matches. The germline V gene has CDR1 SGHRS and CDR2 YFSETQ. The CDR3 runs to 18 residues. CDR3 DNA sequence: TGCGCCAGCAGCTTTTCAGCGGGACTAGCGGTCTCCTACAATGAGCAGTTCTTC. It specifies CASSFSAGLAVSYNEQFF.

This clonotype was counted between two and nine times. V gene TRBV5-4 combines with J gene TRBJ1-1; 9 nucleotides agree with TRBD1. This CDR3 comprises 15 residues. Per germline, CDR1 SGHNT and CDR2 YYREEE (reference sequence). Trimming removed 3 bases from V and 5 bases from J; junction bases left unmatched: 8. CDR3 in amino acids: CASSSRDRVVTEAFF. CDR3 in DNA: TGTGCCAGCAGCTCCCGGGACAGGGTTGTAACTGAAGCTTTCTTT.

The rearrangement joins TRBV24-1 to TRBJ2-1, with 7 bases fitting TRBD2. The ends lost 1 base at V and 2 bases at J; junction bases unmatched: 4. Germline assignment: CDR1 KGHDR and CDR2 SFDVKD. This CDR3 has 16 amino acids. The CDR3 DNA is TGTGCCACCAGTGATTTCCGGGAGGCGACCTACAATGAGCAGTTCTTC. Its protein product is CATSDFREATYNEQFF.

In this sample, this clonotype turned up many times. The rearrangement uses TRBV10-3 and TRBJ1-1; 7 nucleotides line up with TRBD1. Trimming cost V 2 bases and J 4 bases; bases outside gene matches: 7. Per germline, CDR1 ENHRY and CDR2 SYGVKD. CDR3 length: 15 amino acids. CDR3 residues: CAISEGRGSPTEAFF. The CDR3 bases are TGTGCCATCAGTGAGGGCAGGGGGAGTCCCACTGAAGCTTTCTTT.

At least ten counts were recorded for this clonotype. The V and J genes are TRBV7-9 and TRBJ2-2; D call uncertain. The CDR3 consists of 15 residues. Germline values: CDR1 SEHNR, CDR2 FQNEAQ (reference sequence). Trimming took 0 bases from V and 6 from J, leaving 11 bases between them. DNA of the CDR3: TGTGCCAGCAGCTTAGCCCTCCACAATTCCGGGGAGCTGTTTTTT. Translated: CASSLALHNSGELFF.